This T cell receptor beta chain was profiled in a study of T cells after yellow fever vaccination (dated 2019 in TCRdb). For the study in its entirety: Memory subsets (EM, EMRA, CM and Tscm) were sorted on a BD FACS Aria III using CD3, CD45RA, CCR7 and CD95 staining. Blood was drawn at multiple timepoints before and after primary and secondary immunization, with bulk PBMC replicates and cell subsets isolated. To follow T-cell clones before and after both primary and booster YFV17D yellow fever vaccination, bulk TCR alpha and beta repertoires underwent longitudinal sequencing. Memory subsets were sorted on days 0, 15 and 45 and at 18 months following primary vaccination, and on days 0, 15 and 45 following the 30-year booster. Two healthy male donors, one aged 18 to 30 and one aged 30 to 40 years, made up the cohort. The SMART-Seq v4 Ultra Low Input RNA kit was used to prepare libraries from fractions with low cell numbers.

Synthesis of TCR cDNA relied on 5'RACE template switching, a step that introduced a universal primer site along with unique molecular identifiers. Priming for cDNA synthesis came from both the TCR alpha and TCR beta constant segments. Libraries were amplified in two PCR steps, with sample barcodes and sequencing adapters added in the second step. Sequencing of libraries was performed on Illumina HiSeq 2500 (2x100 bp) or NovaSeq (2x150 bp). The study's processing was this. MIGEC was used to demultiplex reads and collapse the reads into UMI consensus sequences, and MiXCR was used for V(D)J alignment. Clonotypes responding to the vaccine were identified with edgeR on replicate PBMC samples, with the criteria of FDR below 0.01 and a log2 fold change above 5 up to day 15. Bulk clonotypes were assigned CD4 or CD8 identity according to which sequenced CD4 or CD8 repertoire held them at higher abundance. To estimate how each clone was distributed across memory phenotypes, clonotype frequencies in memory subsets were weighted by FACS-sorted cell numbers. In-frame beta chains were kept once TCRdb had trimmed the public reads at Q25 with fastp and called clones with MiXCR. CDR3 protein duplicates are merged, each entry listing the most common genes and DNA. V and J calls and clone size were set by TCRdb, not the authors. This sample is represented by roughly 30,000 distinct CDR3 sequences; 10% to 13% of them were singletons. The ten most abundant clones make up 10% to 15% of the sample.

A distance of 5 bases separates the germline ends of V and J, which lose 3 bases and 3 bases respectively. The cysteine opens and the phenylalanine closes a CDR3 of 13 amino acids. The sequence is cut down to CDR3 DNA, 39 bases in frame from base 1. Per the germline V gene (reference sequence), LNHDA is the CDR1 and SQIVND is the CDR2. The table lists this clonotype with many counts. The input lacks base qualities; no much larger clone sits a single base away. Points the paper makes about the study in general: FACS-sorted repertoires could contain abundant contaminating clonotypes from the bulk population, so computational filtering was required. A small share of clonotypes occurred in both CD4 and CD8 compartments, likely arising from convergent recombination. The secondary T-cell response was found to be weaker but faster than the primary response, with a peak reached on day 5 rather than on day 15. Only a couple of donors were included in the study, so the extent to which the findings can be generalized is limited. After the booster, most of the clones that had expanded following primary vaccination were detected again (almost 98% of CD4 and more than 85% of CD8), which suggests that memory was broadly maintained. In the sorted memory subsets on day 0, nearly all of the vaccine-responding clonotypes fell below detection.

The label giving this sample's treatment or condition can be read as: live attenuated yellow fever vaccine strain. PBMCs were isolated from peripheral blood using a standard Ficoll-Paque protocol. The RNeasy Micro Kit was used to extract RNA from sorted memory subsets. The receptor was isolated from a man between 18 and 35 years old who received the YFV17D yellow fever vaccine. The material was PBMCs, either bulk or a sorted T-cell subset (CD4+, CD8+, memory, or dextramer-sorted; not recorded which), obtained roughly 14 days after the first yellow fever vaccination. Here the chain combines TRBV19 and TRBJ1-4, with the D gene not confidently named. The bases are TGTGCCAGTAGTATTTGGGCTAATGAAAAACTGTTTTTT. Translated, it gives CASSIWANEKLFF.